This section outlines one TCR beta chain sequence together with its context. Its antigen is undetermined. Trimming took 1 base from V and 13 from J; bases not matched to a gene: 9. CDR1 and CDR2 (germline): MNHNS, SASEGT. The CDR3 extends over 15 amino acids. Patients were ruled out by autoimmune disease history or systemic immunosuppression. Blood sampling took place at baseline, cycle 4 day 1, and cycle 7 day 1. Data came from immunoSEQ multiplex PCR; TCRdb stores just in-frame clones and leaves some out. Here the sample spans some 72,000 clones, about 90% being singletons. The data are from a study of OX40 agonist ivuxolimab in advanced cancers. General study findings and limits: Expanded clones were, on average, more numerous in CD8+ T cells than in CD4+.

The specimen comprised CD4+ or CD8+ T cells sorted from blood, sampled in a trial of the OX40 agonist ivuxolimab. The sequence was obtained from an adult with an advanced solid tumor such as melanoma, head and neck, liver or kidney cancer. This chain uses TRBV6-1 with TRBJ2-1, with 11 bases aligning to TRBD1. CDR3 sequence reads: CASSEVRTGGVKQFF. The CDR3 nucleotides are TGTGCCAGCAGTGAAGTTCGGACAGGGGGCGTAAAACAGTTCTTC.